This T cell receptor beta chain was recovered during a study of T cell responses to AZD1222 COVID-19 vaccine. The V gene end was trimmed by 3 bases and the J gene end by 10 bases; junction bases not matched to a gene: 2. CDR3 length: 13 residues. The germline gives CDR1 SGHRS, CDR2 YFSETQ. The repertoire was sequenced with immunoSEQ multiplex PCR; TCRdb's copy has only in-frame clones and lacks some. The sample holds 150,000 to 200,000 clones, 85% to 95% seen once. The material was peripheral blood, obtained on day 0 of AZD1222 vaccination. The chain employs TRBV5-1 and TRBJ1-6; 9 bases align to TRBD1. The receptor comes from an adult in good health. The DNA for the CDR3 is TGCGCCAGCAGCTGGGACAGGGAGTCACCCCTCCACTTT. Protein: CASSWDRESPLHF.